This T cell receptor (beta chain) was observed in a study of response to subunit inactivated influenza vaccine. Notes on the study in general: With each seasonal influenza vaccination, the authors suggested, few new T cells are recruited.

This clonotype was counted between two and nine times. What it binds is not known. TCRdb re-analysed the RT-PCR reads in MiXCR, keeping a single row per CDR3 protein. Here the sample spans more than 450,000 distinct CDR3 sequences, approximately 10% being singletons. Trimming left V 6 bases short and J 7 bases short, with 10 bases between. Germline assignment: CDR1 MNHNY and CDR2 SVGAGI (reference sequence). The CDR3 extends over 12 amino acids. Sample: PBMCs from blood, taken on the day of vaccination. The sequence derives from a man aged 50 to 60 who received an inactivated influenza vaccine. The rearrangement joins TRBV6-6 to TRBJ1-5; D is unresolved. The CDR3 loop is CASRGEGQPQHF. In nucleotides, the CDR3 is TGTGCCAGCAGGGGAGAGGGACAGCCCCAGCATTTT.